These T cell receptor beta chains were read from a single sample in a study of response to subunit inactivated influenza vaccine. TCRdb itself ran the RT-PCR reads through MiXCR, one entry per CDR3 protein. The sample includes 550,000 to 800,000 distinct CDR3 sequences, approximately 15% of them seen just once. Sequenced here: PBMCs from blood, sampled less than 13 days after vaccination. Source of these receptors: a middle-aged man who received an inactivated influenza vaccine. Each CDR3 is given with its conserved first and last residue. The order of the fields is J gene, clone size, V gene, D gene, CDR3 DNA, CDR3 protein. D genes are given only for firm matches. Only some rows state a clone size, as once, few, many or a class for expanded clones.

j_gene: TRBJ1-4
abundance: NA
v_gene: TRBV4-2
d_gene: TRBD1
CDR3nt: TGTGCCAGCAGCCAAGGGCCAACAGGGGATGAAAAACTGTTTTTT
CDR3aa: CASSQGPTGDEKLFF

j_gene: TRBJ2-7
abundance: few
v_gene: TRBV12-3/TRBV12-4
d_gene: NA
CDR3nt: TGTGCCAGCAGCGCAAAAGGCCCTTACGAGCAGTACTTC
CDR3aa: CASSAKGPYEQYF

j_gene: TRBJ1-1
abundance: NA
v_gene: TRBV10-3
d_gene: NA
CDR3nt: TGTGCCATCAGTGAGTTTGGCCCTGAAGCTTTCTTT
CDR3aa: CAISEFGPEAFF

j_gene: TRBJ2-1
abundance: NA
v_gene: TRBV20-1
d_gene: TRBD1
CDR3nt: TGCAGTGCCTCCGCGGACAGGATTTATGAGCAGTTCTTC
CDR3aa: CSASADRIYEQFF

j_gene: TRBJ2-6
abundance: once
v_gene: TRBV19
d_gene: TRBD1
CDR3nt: TGTGCCAGTACCGCCGACAGGGGCGCAAGTGGGGCCAACGTCCTGACTTTC
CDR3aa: CASTADRGASGANVLTF

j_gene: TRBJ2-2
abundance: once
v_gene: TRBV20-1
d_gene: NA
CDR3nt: TGCAGTGCTAGAGTACCGGGGGCCGGGGAGCTGTTTTTT
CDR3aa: CSARVPGAGELFF

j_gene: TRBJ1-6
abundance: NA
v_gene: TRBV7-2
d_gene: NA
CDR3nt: TGTGCCAGCAGCTTAGAGGGACGGAGTATGTCACCCCTCCACTTT
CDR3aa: CASSLEGRSMSPLHF

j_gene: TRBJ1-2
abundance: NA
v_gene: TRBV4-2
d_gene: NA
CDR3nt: TGTGCCAGCAGCCAAGATCTGGGAACTAACTATGGCTACACCTTC
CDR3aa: CASSQDLGTNYGYTF

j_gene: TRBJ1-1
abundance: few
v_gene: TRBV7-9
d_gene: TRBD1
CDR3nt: TGTGCCAGCAGCGGGGACAGCGGTTTGGCTTTCTTT
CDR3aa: CASSGDSGLAFF

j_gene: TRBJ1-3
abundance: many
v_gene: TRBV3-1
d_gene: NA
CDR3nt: TGTGCCAGCAGCCAAGGCAGCGGAAACACCATATATTTT
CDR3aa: CASSQGSGNTIYF

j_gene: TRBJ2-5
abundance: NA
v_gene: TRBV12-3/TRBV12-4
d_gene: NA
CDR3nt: TGTGCCAGCAGTTCAGGACGGAATAAAGAGACCCAGTACTTC
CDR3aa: CASSSGRNKETQYF

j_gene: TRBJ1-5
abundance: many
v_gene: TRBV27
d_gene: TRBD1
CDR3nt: TGTGCCAGCAGTTTATGGGGACAGGCGGGTCAGCCCCAGCATTTT
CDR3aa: CASSLWGQAGQPQHF

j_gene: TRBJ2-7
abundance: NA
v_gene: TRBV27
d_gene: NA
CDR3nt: TGTGCCAGCAGTCCATGGTGGAGGGCCAGTGGAAACTACGAGCAGTACTTC
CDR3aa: CASSPWWRASGNYEQYF